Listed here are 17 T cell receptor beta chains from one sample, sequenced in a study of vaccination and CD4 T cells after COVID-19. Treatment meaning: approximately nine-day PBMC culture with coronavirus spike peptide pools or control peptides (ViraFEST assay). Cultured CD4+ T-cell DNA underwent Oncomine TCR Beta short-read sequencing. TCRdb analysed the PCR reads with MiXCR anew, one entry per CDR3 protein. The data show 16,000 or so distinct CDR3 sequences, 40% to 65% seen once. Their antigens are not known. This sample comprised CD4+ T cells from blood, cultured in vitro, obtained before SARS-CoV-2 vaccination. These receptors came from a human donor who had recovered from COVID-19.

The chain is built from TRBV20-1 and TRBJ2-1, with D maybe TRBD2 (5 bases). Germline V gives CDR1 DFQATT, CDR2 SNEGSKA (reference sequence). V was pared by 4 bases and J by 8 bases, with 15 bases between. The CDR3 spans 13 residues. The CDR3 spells CSATEDNSYEQFF. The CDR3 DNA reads TGCAGTGCTACGGAGGATAATTCGTATGAGCAGTTCTTC.

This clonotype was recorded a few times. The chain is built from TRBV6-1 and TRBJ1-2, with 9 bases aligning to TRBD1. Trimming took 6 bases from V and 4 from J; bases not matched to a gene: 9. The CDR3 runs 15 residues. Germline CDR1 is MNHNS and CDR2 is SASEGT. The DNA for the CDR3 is TGTGCCAGCAGCAGCCTGGACAGGGGACCCTATGGCTACACCTTC. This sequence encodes CASSSLDRGPYGYTF.

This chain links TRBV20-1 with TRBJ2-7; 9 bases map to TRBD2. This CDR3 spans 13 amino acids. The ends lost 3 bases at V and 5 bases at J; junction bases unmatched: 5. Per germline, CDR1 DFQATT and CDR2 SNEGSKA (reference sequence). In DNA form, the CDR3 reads TGCAGTGCTAGTACAGCGGGGGGCCACGAGCAGTACTTC. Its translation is CSASTAGGHEQYF.

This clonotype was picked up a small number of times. The chain's CDR3 is CASSLGRSYEQYF. The CDR3 DNA reads TGTGCCAGCAGTTTGGGCCGCTCCTACGAGCAGTACTTC. V usage is TRBV6-2 or TRBV6-3 and J usage is TRBJ2-7; D ambiguous. This CDR3 has 13 amino acids. With 4 bases removed from V and 0 bases from J, the gap between germline ends came to 7 bases. CDR1 is MNHEY and CDR2 is SVGEGT in the germline V gene.

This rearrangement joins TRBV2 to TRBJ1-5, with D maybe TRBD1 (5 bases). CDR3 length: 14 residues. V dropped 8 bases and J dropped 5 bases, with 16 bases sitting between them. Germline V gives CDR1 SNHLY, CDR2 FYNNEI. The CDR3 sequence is CASAQTAGYQPQHF. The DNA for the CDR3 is TGTGCCAGCGCTCAGACAGCGGGTTATCAGCCCCAGCATTTT.

CDR3 amino acids: CSVGITGDYEQYF. The CDR3 nucleotides read TGCAGCGTTGGTATAACAGGGGACTACGAGCAGTACTTC. The V call is TRBV29-1, the J call TRBJ2-7, with TRBD1 matching 7 bases. The CDR3 spans 13 residues. The ends lost 4 bases at V and 3 bases at J; junction bases unmatched: 6. Germline assignment: CDR1 SQVTM and CDR2 ANQGSEA.

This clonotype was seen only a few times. CDR3 sequence: CASSLKPSLGRDREGYTF. The DNA of the CDR3 is TGTGCCAGCAGTTTAAAGCCCTCTCTCGGAAGGGACAGGGAAGGCTACACCTTC. This sequence joins TRBV27 and TRBJ1-2; 9 positions agree with TRBD1. From germline, CDR1 is MNHEY and CDR2 SMNVEV (reference sequence). J lost 8 bases, V lost 2 bases, and 18 bases had no gene match. CDR3 length equals 18 residues.

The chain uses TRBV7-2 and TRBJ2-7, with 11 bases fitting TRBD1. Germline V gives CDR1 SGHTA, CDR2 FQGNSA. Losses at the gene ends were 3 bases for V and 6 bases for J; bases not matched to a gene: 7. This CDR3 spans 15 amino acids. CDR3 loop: CASSLGTGGPGEQYF. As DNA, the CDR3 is TGTGCCAGCAGCTTGGGGACAGGGGGGCCGGGCGAGCAGTACTTC.

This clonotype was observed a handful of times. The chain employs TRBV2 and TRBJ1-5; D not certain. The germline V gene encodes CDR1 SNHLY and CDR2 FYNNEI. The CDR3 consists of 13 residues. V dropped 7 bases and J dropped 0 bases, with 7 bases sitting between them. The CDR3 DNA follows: TGTGCCAGCATGGTAGATAGCAATCAGCCCCAGCATTTT. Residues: CASMVDSNQPQHF.

The chain's CDR3 is CASSLLQENSPLHF. In nucleotides, the CDR3 is TGTGCCAGCAGTTTATTACAGGAGAATTCACCCCTCCACTTT. The chain links TRBV12-3 or TRBV12-4 to TRBJ1-6, with D possibly being TRBD1 (5 bases). This CDR3 is 14 amino acids long. The V end lost 2 bases, the J end lost 7 bases, and 9 bases lay between the germline ends.

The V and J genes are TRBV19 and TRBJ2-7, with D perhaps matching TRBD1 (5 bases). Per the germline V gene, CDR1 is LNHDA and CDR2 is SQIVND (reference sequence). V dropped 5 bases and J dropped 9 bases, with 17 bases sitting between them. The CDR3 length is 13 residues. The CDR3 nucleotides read TGTGCCAGTAGTGGCGGACACCTTCAAGGGCAGTACTTC. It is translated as CASSGGHLQGQYF.

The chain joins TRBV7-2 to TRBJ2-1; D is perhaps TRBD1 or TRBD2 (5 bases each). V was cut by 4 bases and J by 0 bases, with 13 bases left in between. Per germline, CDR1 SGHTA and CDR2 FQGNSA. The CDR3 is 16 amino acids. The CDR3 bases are TGTGCCAGCAGCTGGTCTGAGGGGAGCTCCTACAATGAGCAGTTCTTC. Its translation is CASSWSEGSSYNEQFF.

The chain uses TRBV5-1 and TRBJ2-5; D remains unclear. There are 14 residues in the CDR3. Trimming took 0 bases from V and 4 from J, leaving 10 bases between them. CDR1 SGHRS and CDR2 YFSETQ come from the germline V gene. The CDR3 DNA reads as TGCGCCAGCAGCTTGGCTTTGGACGGAGAGACCCAGTACTTC. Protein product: CASSLALDGETQYF.

In DNA, the CDR3 is TGTGCCAGCAGTGAATTCCGGCAGGTCCGGGATTCTGGCTACACCTTC. Its protein product is CASSEFRQVRDSGYTF. The rearrangement links TRBV6-1 to TRBJ1-2; D is unclear. The CDR3 totals 16 residues. Trimming pared 2 bases from V and 7 bases from J, leaving 20 bases between. Germline V lookup: CDR1 MNHNS, CDR2 SASEGT.

The CDR3 loop reads CASSPREGRREQYF. CDR3 nucleotides: TGTGCCAGCAGCCCGCGGGAGGGCCGACGGGAGCAGTACTTC. This sequence joins TRBV14 and TRBJ2-7; 9 positions match TRBD2. The J segment lost 7 bases and the V segment lost 4 bases, leaving 8 bases of the junction unmatched. CDR3 length equals 14 residues. Germline V gives CDR1 SGHDN, CDR2 FVKESK.

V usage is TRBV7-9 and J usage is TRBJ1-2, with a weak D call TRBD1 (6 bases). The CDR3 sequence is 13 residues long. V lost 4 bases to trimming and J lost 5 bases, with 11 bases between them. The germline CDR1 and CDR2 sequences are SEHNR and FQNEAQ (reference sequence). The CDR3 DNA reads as TGTGCCAGCAGCTCTCTAAGGGGGTATGGCTACACCTTC. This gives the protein CASSSLRGYGYTF.

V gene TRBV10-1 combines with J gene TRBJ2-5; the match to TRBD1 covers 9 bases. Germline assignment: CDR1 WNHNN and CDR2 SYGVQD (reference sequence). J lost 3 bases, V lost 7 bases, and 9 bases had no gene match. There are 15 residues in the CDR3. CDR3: CASIRTGVVKETQYF. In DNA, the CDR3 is TGCGCCAGCATCAGGACAGGGGTAGTTAAAGAGACCCAGTACTTC.